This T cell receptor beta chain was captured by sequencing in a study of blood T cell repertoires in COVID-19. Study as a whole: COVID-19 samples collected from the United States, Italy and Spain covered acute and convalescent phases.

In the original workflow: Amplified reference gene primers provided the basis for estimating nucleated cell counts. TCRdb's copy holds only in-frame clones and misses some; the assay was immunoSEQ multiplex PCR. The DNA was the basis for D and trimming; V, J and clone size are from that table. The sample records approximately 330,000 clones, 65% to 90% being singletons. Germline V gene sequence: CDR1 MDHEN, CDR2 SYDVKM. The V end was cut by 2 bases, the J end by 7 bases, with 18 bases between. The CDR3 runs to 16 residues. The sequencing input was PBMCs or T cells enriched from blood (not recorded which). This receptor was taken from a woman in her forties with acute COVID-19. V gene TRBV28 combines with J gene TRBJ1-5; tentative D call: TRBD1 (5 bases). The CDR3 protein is CASSLRQGLLRQPQHF. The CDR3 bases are TGTGCCAGCAGTTTACGGCAGGGCCTTCTTCGCCAGCCCCAGCATTTT.